The 27 T cell receptor beta chains below all came from one sample that was sequenced in a study of cytomegalovirus exposure and HLA in healthy donors. PCR involved 60 Vbeta and 13 Jbeta primers. TCRdb's copy holds only in-frame clones and misses some; the assay was immunoSEQ multiplex PCR. The sample consists of around 31,000 clones, about three fifths of them appearing once. Sequencing input: PBMCs. The receptors were gathered from a male donor in good health and CMV-seropositive.

This clone was seen more than once but under ten times. The genes are TRBV18 and TRBJ1-4, with 7 bases fitting TRBD1. This CDR3 region has 15 residues. From germline, CDR1 is KGHSH and CDR2 LQKENI. V gave up 4 bases and J gave up 7 bases; unmatched junction bases: 9. DNA for the CDR3: TGTGCCAGCTCACGCGTCACAGGGGTTACTGAAAAACTGTTTTTT. This gives the protein CASSRVTGVTEKLFF. Based on the CDR3 plus reference TRBV18 and TRBJ1-4, the full variable domain is NAGVMQNPRHLVRRRGQEARLRCSPMKGHSHVYWYRQLPEEGLKFMVYLQKENIIDESGMPKERFSAEFPKEGPSILRIQQVVRGDSAAYFCASSRVTGVTEKLFFGSGTQLSVL.

The V gene is TRBV28, the J gene TRBJ1-3; D may be TRBD1 (6 bases). Germline V gene sequence: CDR1 MDHEN, CDR2 SYDVKM. This CDR3 contains 16 residues. Deletions cut 5 bases from V and 2 bases from J, with 16 bases between. In DNA form, the CDR3 reads TGTGCCAGCAGTCCCACGACAGGTTCCCCTGGAAACACCATATATTTT. Translation: CASSPTTGSPGNTIYF.

DNA for the CDR3: TGTGCCAGCAGTTTTCTTTCAGGGGAACACGAGCAGTACTTC. This codes for CASSFLSGEHEQYF. V usage is TRBV6-6 and J usage is TRBJ2-7; D is perhaps TRBD1 (6 bases). The CDR3 extends over 14 amino acids. Germline V gene data show CDR1 as MNHNY and CDR2 as SVGAGI (reference sequence). Trimming pared 4 bases from V and 5 bases from J, leaving 15 bases between.

V is TRBV27 and J is TRBJ2-1, with TRBD2 matching over 9 bases. Looked up from germline, CDR1 is MNHEY and CDR2 is SMNVEV (reference sequence). With V trimmed by 3 bases and J by 1 base, 7 bases remained unmatched. The CDR3 is 17 residues long. In DNA form, the CDR3 reads TGTGCCAGCAGTTTGAGGGGGCTAGCGGGATCCTACAATGAGCAGTTCTTC. Its translation: CASSLRGLAGSYNEQFF.

This clone was observed a handful of times. The V and J genes are TRBV6-1 and TRBJ1-5; D possibly corresponds to TRBD1 (6 bases). With 6 bases removed from V and 1 base from J, the gap between germline ends came to 13 bases. Germline CDR1 reads MNHNS; CDR2 reads SASEGT. The CDR3 consists of 15 residues. CDR3: CASRPPGVSNQPQHF. As DNA, the CDR3 is TGTGCCAGCAGGCCCCCAGGGGTAAGCAATCAGCCCCAGCATTTT.

This clone is termed medium-sized. The chain carries TRBV9 and TRBJ2-3; 9 bases align to TRBD1. V trimming: 0 bases; J trimming: 4 bases; junction bases outside the gene matches: 6. Germline CDR1 and CDR2: SGDLS and YYNGEE. The CDR3 spans 16 residues. The CDR3 sequence is CASSVGDRGRSDTQYF. The CDR3 nucleotides are TGTGCCAGCAGCGTAGGAGACAGGGGGAGGTCAGATACGCAGTATTTT. The whole variable domain, filled in from reference TRBV9 and TRBJ2-3, reads DSGVTQTPKHLITATGQRVTLRCSPRSGDLSVYWYQQSLDQGLQFLIQYYNGEERAKGNILERFSAQQFPDLHSELNLSSLELGDSALYFCASSVGDRGRSDTQYFGPGTRLTVL.

The rearrangement links TRBV6-5 to TRBJ2-7, with D hard to call. CDR3 length: 13 amino acids. V was clipped by 0 bases and J by 6 bases, with 9 bases between them. Germline CDR1 and CDR2: MNHEY and SVGAGI. In DNA, the CDR3 is TGTGCCAGCAGTTACTCGGAAACAGCCGAGCAGTACTTC. It is translated as CASSYSETAEQYF.

This CDR3 is CASKGTGTYEQYF. The CDR3 region has the DNA TGTGCCAGTAAAGGGACAGGGACCTACGAGCAGTACTTC. The chain joins TRBV19 to TRBJ2-7; 9 bases fit TRBD1. Germline CDR1 LNHDA, CDR2 SQIVND (reference sequence). V shed 7 bases and J 2 bases; nucleotides not matched to a gene: 3. CDR3 length equals 13 residues.

This chain connects TRBV2 to TRBJ2-5; the match to TRBD2 covers 9 bases. V lost 2 bases to trimming and J lost 6 bases; unmatched junction nucleotides: 7. The CDR3 is made up of 15 amino acids. Germline V CDR1 and CDR2: SNHLY, FYNNEI. The CDR3 bases are TGTGCCAGCAGTGAACGGGCGGGGGGGCCTCAGACCCAGTACTTC. It encodes CASSERAGGPQTQYF.

J is TRBJ2-3 and V is TRBV15, with a weak D call TRBD1 (7 bases). The germline gives CDR1 LNHNV, CDR2 YYDKDF (reference sequence). The V end was cut by 5 bases, the J end by 0 bases, with 18 bases between. This CDR3 is built from 17 residues. The CDR3 here is CATSPFGGQRSTDTQYF. DNA of the CDR3: TGTGCCACCAGCCCCTTCGGGGGACAGAGAAGCACAGATACGCAGTATTTT.

The J gene is TRBJ1-2, the V gene TRBV5-1; 7 positions agree with TRBD1. The V and J ends lost 4 bases and 3 bases, in that order; junction bases with no gene match: 9. The germline V gene encodes CDR1 SGHRS and CDR2 YFSETQ. This CDR3 has 15 residues. CDR3 nucleotides: TGCGCCAGCAGCAAAGGTACAGGGGAAGACTATGGCTACACCTTC. Translated: CASSKGTGEDYGYTF. Using reference TRBV5-1 and TRBJ1-2 for the parts outside the CDR3, the full variable domain is KAGVTQTPRYLIKTRGQQVTLSCSPISGHRSVSWYQQTPGQGLQFLFEYFSETQRNKGNFPGRFSGRQFSNSRSEMNVSTLELGDSALYLCASSKGTGEDYGYTFGSGTRLTVV.

The V and J genes are TRBV30 and TRBJ1-2; D gene uncertain. The V gene's germline CDR1 is GTSNPN and CDR2 SVGIG (reference sequence). V was pared by 8 bases and J by 5 bases, with 12 bases between. The CDR3 runs 11 residues. CDR3 residues: CAGLEAYGYTF. The CDR3 coding sequence is TGTGCCGGTCTCGAAGCTTATGGCTACACCTTC.

This clone was seen a handful of times. The J gene is TRBJ1-1, the V gene TRBV10-3, with TRBD1 matching over 7 bases. The V gene end was trimmed by 5 bases and the J gene end by 7 bases; junction bases not matched to a gene: 4. The CDR3 runs to 12 residues. Germline V gene lookup returns CDR1 ENHRY and CDR2 SYGVKD. The CDR3 loop reads CAISQGGIEAFF. DNA of the CDR3: TGTGCCATCAGTCAGGGGGGTATTGAAGCTTTCTTT.

The chain combines TRBV2 with TRBJ2-5, with a weak D call TRBD2 (7 bases). Germline CDR1 is SNHLY and CDR2 is FYNNEI. V gave up 10 bases and J gave up 4 bases, with 13 bases separating them. The CDR3 is made up of 12 amino acids. CDR3 nucleotide sequence: TGTGCCAAGGGGGGGCAGGGAGAGACCCAGTACTTC. It specifies CAKGGQGETQYF.

In this sample, this clone turned up once. The chain has TRBV7-2 and TRBJ2-3; TRBD2 agrees at 8 bases. Germline loops: CDR1 SGHTA, CDR2 FQGNSA. The CDR3 extends over 15 amino acids. The V gene end was trimmed by 5 bases and the J gene end by 5 bases; junction bases not matched to a gene: 9. Written as DNA, the CDR3 is TGTGCCAGCAGCCCCCAAGCGGGAGCCAGAGATACGCAGTATTTT. Its translation: CASSPQAGARDTQYF. Combining the CDR3 with reference TRBV7-2 and TRBJ2-3 gives the whole variable domain GAGVSQSPSNKVTEKGKDVELRCDPISGHTALYWYRQSLGQGLEFLIYFQGNSAPDKSGLPSDRFSAERTGGSVSTLTIQRTQQEDSAVYLCASSPQAGARDTQYFGPGTRLTVL.

The rearrangement links TRBV14 to TRBJ1-2, with D possibly matching TRBD1 (5 bases). CDR1 and CDR2 from the germline V gene are SGHDN and FVKESK. Trimming removed 0 bases from V and 7 bases from J, with 12 bases in between. The CDR3 has 14 amino acids. The CDR3 loop is CASSQEVYGGGYTF. The CDR3 nucleotides read TGTGCCAGCAGCCAAGAGGTGTACGGGGGTGGCTACACCTTC.

The chain has TRBV28 and TRBJ1-5, with a possible D match to TRBD1 (5 bases). Trimming left V 3 bases short and J 1 base short, with 13 bases between. Germline V gene lookup returns CDR1 MDHEN and CDR2 SYDVKM. The length of the CDR3 is 16 residues. In DNA, the CDR3 is TGTGCCAGCAGTTTGGTCAAGGGGTTAAGCAATCAGCCCCAGCATTTT. It encodes CASSLVKGLSNQPQHF. The whole variable domain, remainder taken from reference TRBV28 and TRBJ1-5, is DVKVTQSSRYLVKRTGEKVFLECVQDMDHENMFWYRQDPGLGLRLIYFSYDVKMKEKGDIPEGYSVSREKKERFSLILESASTNQTSMYLCASSLVKGLSNQPQHFGDGTRLSIL.

This chain links TRBV7-9 with TRBJ2-4; no clear D. CDR1 and CDR2 (germline): SEHNR, FQNEAQ (reference sequence). V was cut by 3 bases and J by 0 bases, with 9 bases left in between. This CDR3 contains 15 residues. CDR3 region: CASSFSPEAKNIQYF. For the CDR3, the DNA is TGTGCCAGCAGCTTTTCGCCAGAAGCCAAAAACATTCAGTACTTC.

V is TRBV2 and J is TRBJ1-5, with D tentatively TRBD1 (5 bases). The CDR3 sequence is 13 residues long. Germline lookup yields CDR1 SNHLY and CDR2 FYNNEI. V was clipped by 6 bases and J by 4 bases, with 10 bases between them. The CDR3 DNA reads as TGTGCCAGCAGCGACGACAGAAATCAGCCCCAGCATTTT. It translates to CASSDDRNQPQHF.

The chain recombines TRBV2 with TRBJ2-4; unclear D gene. Germline CDR1 reads SNHLY; CDR2 reads FYNNEI. V dropped 1 base and J dropped 0 bases, with 7 bases sitting between them. The CDR3 sequence is 15 residues long. The CDR3 nucleotides read TGTGCCAGCAGTGAAGACGGTCTAGCCAAAAACATTCAGTACTTC. This encodes CASSEDGLAKNIQYF.

Only a few counts were recorded for this clone. The rearrangement uses TRBV7-2 and TRBJ1-3, with 7 bases matching TRBD1. The CDR3 covers 16 residues. Trimming took 3 bases from V and 0 from J; bases not matched to a gene: 5. Germline CDR1 SGHTA, CDR2 FQGNSA. The CDR3 sequence: CASSLGTAFSGNTIYF. DNA for the CDR3: TGTGCCAGCAGCTTGGGGACAGCCTTCTCTGGAAACACCATATATTTT.

The chain links TRBV5-1 to TRBJ1-1, with TRBD1 identical over 7 bases. CDR1 is SGHRS and CDR2 is YFSETQ in the germline V gene. This CDR3 is built from 16 residues. Trimming removed 4 bases from V and 0 bases from J; junction bases left unmatched: 9. The CDR3 sequence is CASSAKRQGMNTEAFF. CDR3 nucleotides: TGCGCCAGCAGCGCGAAAAGACAGGGAATGAACACTGAAGCTTTCTTT.

Worth noting for this clone: One end of the junction is discordant with germline, which a read error may explain. The gene calls are TRBV7-9 and TRBJ2-1; a possible D gene is TRBD2 (6 bases). Germline CDR1 and CDR2: SEHNR and FQNEAQ (reference sequence). This CDR3 has 17 residues. CDR3 bases: TGTGACAGCAGCTTCAGAACGATAGCGGCTCAAAGGAATGAGCAGTTCTTC. It specifies CDSSFRTIAAQRNEQFF.

This clone was counted only a few times. This chain joins TRBV6-5 and TRBJ1-2; a possible D gene is TRBD1 (5 bases). Germline loops: CDR1 MNHEY, CDR2 SVGAGI. CDR3 length: 14 residues. The V and J ends lost 5 bases and 4 bases respectively, with 14 bases between them. The DNA for the CDR3 is TGTGCCAGCAGTCCCGGGGGGACGCGCTATGGCTACACCTTC. This sequence encodes CASSPGGTRYGYTF.

J is TRBJ2-4 and V is TRBV4-2, with 10 bases that match TRBD1. The CDR3 sequence is 16 residues long. Losses at the gene ends were 0 bases for V and 4 bases for J; bases not matched to a gene: 3. Per germline, CDR1 LGHNA and CDR2 YNFKEQ. CDR3 in DNA: TGTGCCAGCAGCCAAGATTGGGGACAGGGGAAAAACATTCAGTACTTC. This sequence encodes CASSQDWGQGKNIQYF.

This sequence joins TRBV11-2 and TRBJ1-1; 9 nucleotides agree with TRBD1. CDR1 SGHAT and CDR2 FQNNGV come from the germline V gene. Trimming at V came to 1 base and at J to 2 bases, leaving 8 bases not matched to a gene. The CDR3 runs to 17 residues. The CDR3 is CASSLGGTGRGNTEAFF. In nucleotides, the CDR3 is TGTGCCAGCAGCTTAGGGGGGACAGGGCGCGGAAACACTGAAGCTTTCTTT.

There are a few counts of this clone. The chain employs TRBV27 and TRBJ2-7; 12 positions match TRBD1. This CDR3 has 14 amino acids. CDR1 MNHEY and CDR2 SMNVEV come from the germline V gene (reference sequence). Trimming cost V 4 bases and J 6 bases; bases outside gene matches: 4. The CDR3 here is CASSSGQGAGEQYF. CDR3 sequence (DNA): TGTGCCAGCAGTTCGGGACAGGGGGCGGGCGAGCAGTACTTC.